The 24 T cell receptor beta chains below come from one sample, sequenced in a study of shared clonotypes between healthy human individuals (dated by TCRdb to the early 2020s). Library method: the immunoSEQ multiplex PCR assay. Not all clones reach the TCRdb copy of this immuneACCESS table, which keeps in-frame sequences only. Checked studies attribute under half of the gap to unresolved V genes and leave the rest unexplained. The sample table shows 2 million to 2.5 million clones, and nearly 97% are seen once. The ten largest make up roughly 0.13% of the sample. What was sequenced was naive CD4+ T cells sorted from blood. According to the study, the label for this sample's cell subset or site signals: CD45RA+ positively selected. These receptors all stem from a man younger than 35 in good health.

The CDR3 coding sequence is TGTGCCAGCAGTCCCGGACAGGGGGCCAATGAAAAACTGTTTTTT. This codes for CASSPGQGANEKLFF. The genes are TRBV27 and TRBJ1-4; 11 bases map to TRBD1. Germline CDR1 MNHEY, CDR2 SMNVEV (reference sequence). Trimming at V came to 5 bases and at J to 5 bases, leaving 4 bases not matched to a gene. The CDR3 is 15 residues long.

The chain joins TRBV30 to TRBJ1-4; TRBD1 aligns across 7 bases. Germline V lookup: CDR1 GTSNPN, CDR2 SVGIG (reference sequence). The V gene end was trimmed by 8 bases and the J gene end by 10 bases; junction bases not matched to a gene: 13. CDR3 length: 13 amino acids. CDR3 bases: TGTGCCGTACAGCTGGGACAGATTCGAAAACTGTTTTTT. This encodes CAVQLGQIRKLFF.

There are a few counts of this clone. CDR3 coding DNA: TGTGCCAGCAGACTGGACGGCTCTCATAATTCACCCCTCCACTTT. It yields the protein CASRLDGSHNSPLHF. The chain couples TRBV5-4 to TRBJ1-6; D is unclear. There are 15 residues in the CDR3. Germline V gene sequence: CDR1 SGHNT, CDR2 YYREEE (reference sequence). V was cut by 5 bases and J by 5 bases, with 14 bases left in between.

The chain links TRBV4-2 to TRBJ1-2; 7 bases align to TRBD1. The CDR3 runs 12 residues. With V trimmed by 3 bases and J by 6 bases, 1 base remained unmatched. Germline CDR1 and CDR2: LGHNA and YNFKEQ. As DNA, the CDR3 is TGTGCCAGCAGCCACCAGGGGGATGGCTACACCTTC. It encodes CASSHQGDGYTF.

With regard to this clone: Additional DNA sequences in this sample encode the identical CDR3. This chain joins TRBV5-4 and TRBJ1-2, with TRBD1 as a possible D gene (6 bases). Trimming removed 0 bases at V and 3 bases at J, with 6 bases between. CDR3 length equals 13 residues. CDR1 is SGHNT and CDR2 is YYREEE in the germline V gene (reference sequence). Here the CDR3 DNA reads TGTGCCAGCAGCTTGGGACAGGACTATGGCTACACCTTC. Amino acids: CASSLGQDYGYTF.

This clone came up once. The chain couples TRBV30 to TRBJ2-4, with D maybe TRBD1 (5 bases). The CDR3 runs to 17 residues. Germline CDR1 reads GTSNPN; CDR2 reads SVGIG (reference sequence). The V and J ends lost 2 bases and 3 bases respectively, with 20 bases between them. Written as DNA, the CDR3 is TGTGCCTGGAGTAGGGATAGGGGCCCAAGGGGCAAAAACATTCAGTACTTC. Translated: CAWSRDRGPRGKNIQYF. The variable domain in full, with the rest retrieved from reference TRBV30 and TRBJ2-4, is SQTIHQWPATLVQPVGSPLSLECTVEGTSNPNLYWYRQAAGRGLQLLFYSVGIGQISSEVPQNLSASRPQDRQFILSSKKLLLSDSGFYLCAWSRDRGPRGKNIQYFGAGTRLSVL.

The CDR3 DNA sequence: TGTGCCAGCAGTGAATTTCCCAATCAGCCCCAGCATTTT. This gives the protein CASSEFPNQPQHF. This chain links TRBV2 with TRBJ1-5; D call uncertain. This CDR3 comprises 13 residues. CDR1 is SNHLY and CDR2 is FYNNEI in the germline V gene. The germline V and J ends were trimmed by 2 bases and 3 bases, with 5 bases remaining between them.

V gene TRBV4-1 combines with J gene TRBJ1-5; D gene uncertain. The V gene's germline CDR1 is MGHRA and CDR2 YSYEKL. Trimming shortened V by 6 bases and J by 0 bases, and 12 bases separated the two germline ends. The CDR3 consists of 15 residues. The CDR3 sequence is CASSPEEGSNQPQHF. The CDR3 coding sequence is TGCGCCAGCAGTCCGGAGGAGGGTAGCAATCAGCCCCAGCATTTT.

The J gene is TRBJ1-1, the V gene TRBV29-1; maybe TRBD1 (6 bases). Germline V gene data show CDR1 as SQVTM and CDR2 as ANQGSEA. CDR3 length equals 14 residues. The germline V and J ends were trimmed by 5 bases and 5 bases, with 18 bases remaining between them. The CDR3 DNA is TGCAGCGTTTCCTGGACAGCCGGGCGGACTGAAGCTTTCTTT. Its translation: CSVSWTAGRTEAFF.

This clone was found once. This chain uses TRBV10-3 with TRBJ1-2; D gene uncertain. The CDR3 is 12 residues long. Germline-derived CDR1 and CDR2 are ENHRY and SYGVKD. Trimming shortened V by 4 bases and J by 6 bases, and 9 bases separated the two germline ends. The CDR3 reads CAISGLSDGYTF. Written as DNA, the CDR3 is TGTGCCATCAGTGGACTATCCGATGGCTACACCTTC.

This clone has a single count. CDR3 loop: CASRGQGRRQPQHF. In DNA form, the CDR3 reads TGTGCCAGCCGAGGCCAGGGGAGGCGGCAGCCCCAGCATTTT. This chain uses TRBV28 with TRBJ1-5, with D possibly matching TRBD1 (6 bases). This CDR3 spans 14 amino acids. Germline V gene lookup returns CDR1 MDHEN and CDR2 SYDVKM. Deletions cut 8 bases from V and 7 bases from J, with 18 bases between.

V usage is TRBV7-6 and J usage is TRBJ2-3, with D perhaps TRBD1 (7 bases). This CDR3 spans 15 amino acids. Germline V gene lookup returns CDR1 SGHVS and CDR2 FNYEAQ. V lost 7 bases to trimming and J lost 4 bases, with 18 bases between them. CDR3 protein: CASTAGGGGPDTQYF. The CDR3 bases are TGTGCCAGCACGGCCGGAGGGGGCGGACCAGATACGCAGTATTTT. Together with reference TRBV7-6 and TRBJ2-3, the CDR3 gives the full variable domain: GAGVSQSPRYKVTKRGQDVALRCDPISGHVSLYWYRQALGQGPEFLTYFNYEAQQDKSGLPNDRFSAERPEGSISTLTIQRTEQRDSAMYRCASTAGGGGPDTQYFGPGTRLTVL.

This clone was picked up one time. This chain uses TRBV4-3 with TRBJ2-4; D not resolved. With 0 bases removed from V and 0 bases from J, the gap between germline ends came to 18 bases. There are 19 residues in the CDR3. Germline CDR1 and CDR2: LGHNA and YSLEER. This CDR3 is CASSQDPWATGAAKNIQYF. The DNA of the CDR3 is TGCGCCAGCAGCCAAGATCCGTGGGCGACTGGAGCAGCCAAAAACATTCAGTACTTC.

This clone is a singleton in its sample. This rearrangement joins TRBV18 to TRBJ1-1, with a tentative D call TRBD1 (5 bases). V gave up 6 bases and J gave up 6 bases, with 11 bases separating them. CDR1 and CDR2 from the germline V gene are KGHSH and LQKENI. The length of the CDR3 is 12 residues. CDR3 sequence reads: CASSTRGSEAFF. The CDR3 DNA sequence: TGTGCCAGCTCCACCCGGGGCTCTGAAGCTTTCTTT. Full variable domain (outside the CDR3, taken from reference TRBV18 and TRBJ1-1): NAGVMQNPRHLVRRRGQEARLRCSPMKGHSHVYWYRQLPEEGLKFMVYLQKENIIDESGMPKERFSAEFPKEGPSILRIQQVVRGDSAAYFCASSTRGSEAFFGQGTRLTVV.

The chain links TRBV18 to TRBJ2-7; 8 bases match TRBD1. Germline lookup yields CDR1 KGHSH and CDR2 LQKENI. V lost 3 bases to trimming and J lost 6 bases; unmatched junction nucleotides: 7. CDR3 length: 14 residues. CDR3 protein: CASSPMQGAGEQYF. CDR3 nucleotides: TGTGCCAGCTCACCGATGCAGGGGGCGGGCGAGCAGTACTTC. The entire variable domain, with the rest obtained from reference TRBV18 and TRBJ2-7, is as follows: NAGVMQNPRHLVRRRGQEARLRCSPMKGHSHVYWYRQLPEEGLKFMVYLQKENIIDESGMPKERFSAEFPKEGPSILRIQQVVRGDSAAYFCASSPMQGAGEQYFGPGTRLTVT.

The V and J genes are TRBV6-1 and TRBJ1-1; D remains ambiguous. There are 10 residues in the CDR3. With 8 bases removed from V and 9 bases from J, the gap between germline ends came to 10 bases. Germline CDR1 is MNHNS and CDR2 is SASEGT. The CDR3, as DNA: TGTGCCAGCTTTAGGGTACAAGCTTTCTTT. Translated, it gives CASFRVQAFF.

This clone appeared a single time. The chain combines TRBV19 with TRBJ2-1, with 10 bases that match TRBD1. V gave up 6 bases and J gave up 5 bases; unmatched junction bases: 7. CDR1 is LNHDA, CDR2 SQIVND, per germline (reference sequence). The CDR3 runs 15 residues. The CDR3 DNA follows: TGTGCCAGTAGCCACCCGGGACAGGGGAACAATGAGCAGTTCTTC. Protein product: CASSHPGQGNNEQFF.

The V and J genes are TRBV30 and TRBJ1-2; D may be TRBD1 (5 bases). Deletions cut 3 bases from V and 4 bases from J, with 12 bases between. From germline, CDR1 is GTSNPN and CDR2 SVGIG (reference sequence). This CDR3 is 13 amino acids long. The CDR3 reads CAWRQESSYGYTF. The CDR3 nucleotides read TGTGCCTGGAGACAGGAATCCTCCTATGGCTACACCTTC.

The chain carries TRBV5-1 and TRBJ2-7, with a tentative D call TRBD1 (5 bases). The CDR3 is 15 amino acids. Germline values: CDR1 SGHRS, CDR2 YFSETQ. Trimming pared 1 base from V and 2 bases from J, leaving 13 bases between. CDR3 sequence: CASSLIPGPAYEQYF. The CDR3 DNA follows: TGCGCCAGCAGCTTGATTCCAGGGCCCGCCTACGAGCAGTACTTC.

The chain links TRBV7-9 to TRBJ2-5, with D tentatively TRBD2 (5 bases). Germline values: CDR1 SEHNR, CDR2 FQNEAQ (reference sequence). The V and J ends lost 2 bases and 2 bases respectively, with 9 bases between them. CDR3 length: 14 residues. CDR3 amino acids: CASSLLRLQETQYF. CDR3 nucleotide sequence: TGTGCCAGCAGCTTACTCCGACTACAAGAGACCCAGTACTTC.

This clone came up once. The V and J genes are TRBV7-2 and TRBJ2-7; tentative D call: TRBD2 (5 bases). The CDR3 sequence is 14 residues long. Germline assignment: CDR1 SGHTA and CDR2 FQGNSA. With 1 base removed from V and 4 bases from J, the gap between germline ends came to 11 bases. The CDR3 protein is CASSLEPGTYEQYF. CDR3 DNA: TGTGCCAGCAGCTTAGAGCCGGGAACTTACGAGCAGTACTTC.

The CDR3 protein is CATSTTLRGVKLFF. The DNA for the CDR3 is TGTGCCACCAGCACCACGCTTCGAGGGGTAAAACTGTTTTTT. The chain links TRBV15 to TRBJ1-4; possible D gene TRBD1, 5 bases. V lost 4 bases and J 10 bases, leaving 16 bases between the germline ends. Germline-derived CDR1 and CDR2 are LNHNV and YYDKDF (reference sequence). The CDR3 contains 14 residues.

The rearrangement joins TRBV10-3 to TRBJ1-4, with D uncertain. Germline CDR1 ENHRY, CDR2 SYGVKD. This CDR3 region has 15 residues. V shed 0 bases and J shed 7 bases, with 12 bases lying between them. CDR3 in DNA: TGTGCCATCAGTGAGTCGAACGGGAACTTTGAAAAACTGTTTTTT. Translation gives CAISESNGNFEKLFF.

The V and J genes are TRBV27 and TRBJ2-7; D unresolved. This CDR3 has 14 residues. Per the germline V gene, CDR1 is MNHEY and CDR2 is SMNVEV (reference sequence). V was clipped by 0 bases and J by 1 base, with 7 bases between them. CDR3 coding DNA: TGTGCCAGCAGTTTATCTATGGGGTCCTACGAGCAGTACTTC. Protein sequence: CASSLSMGSYEQYF.